Listed here are 2 T cell receptor beta chains from one sample, sequenced in a study of T-cell memory formation after mild COVID-19. From the 5' RACE reads, TCRdb called clonotypes with MiXCR, one entry per CDR3 protein. This sample yields hundreds of thousands of distinct CDR3 sequences, of which approximately 19% are seen a single time; 20% to 25% belongs to the top ten. The sequencing sample was made of PBMCs or a T cell subset sorted from them (not recorded which). These receptors all come from a man aged 18 to 30 who had mild COVID-19 (a few samples of this study predate the infection). Cell type and time point are not known.

This sequence joins TRBV4-1 and TRBJ1-5; D remains ambiguous. Trimming took 4 bases from V and 3 from J, leaving 7 bases between them. CDR1 and CDR2 from the germline V gene are MGHRA and YSYEKL. The CDR3 spans 13 residues. The CDR3 DNA follows: TGCGCCAGCAGCCGCGACCACAATCAGCCCCAGCATTTT. It codes for CASSRDHNQPQHF.

This clonotype was counted between two and nine times. The chain combines TRBV12-3 or TRBV12-4 with TRBJ2-5, with D possibly being TRBD1 (5 bases). Deletions cut 5 bases from V and 9 bases from J, with 25 bases between. The CDR3 is made up of 16 amino acids. The CDR3 loop is CASSETGGTTTEAQYF. CDR3 DNA sequence: TGTGCCAGCAGTGAAACAGGCGGAACCACGACTGAGGCCCAGTACTTC.